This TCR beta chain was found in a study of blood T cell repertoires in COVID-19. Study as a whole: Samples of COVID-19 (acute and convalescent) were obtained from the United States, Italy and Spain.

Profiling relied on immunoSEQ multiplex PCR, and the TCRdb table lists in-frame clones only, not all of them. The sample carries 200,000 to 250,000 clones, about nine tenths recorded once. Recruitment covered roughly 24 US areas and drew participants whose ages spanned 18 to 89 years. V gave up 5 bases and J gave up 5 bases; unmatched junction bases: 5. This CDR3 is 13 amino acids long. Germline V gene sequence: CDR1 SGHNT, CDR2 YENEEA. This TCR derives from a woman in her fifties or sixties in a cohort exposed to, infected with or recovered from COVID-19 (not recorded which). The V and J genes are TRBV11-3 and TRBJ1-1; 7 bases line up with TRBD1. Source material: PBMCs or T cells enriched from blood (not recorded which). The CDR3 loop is CASSLTGITEAFF. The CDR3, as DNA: TGTGCCAGCAGCCTGACAGGGATTACTGAAGCTTTCTTT.